This T cell receptor (beta chain) was recorded in a study of cytomegalovirus exposure and HLA in healthy donors. The primer mix had 60 Vbeta and 13 Jbeta primers. Clones were read by immunoSEQ multiplex PCR, and TCRdb kept only the in-frame ones, dropping some. The repertoire has 150,000 to 200,000 clones, roughly 70% of them found once; the top ten carry approximately 3.1%. CDR3 length: 16 amino acids. The ends were cut back, 0 bases at V and 9 bases at J, with 19 bases in the middle. Germline assignment: CDR1 SGHNT and CDR2 YYREEE (reference sequence). The receptor was isolated from a woman aged 45-65 years in good health and CMV-seropositive. The sequenced sample consisted of PBMCs. The chain recombines TRBV5-4 with TRBJ2-1, with D possibly being TRBD2 (6 bases). CDR3 DNA sequence: TGTGCCAGCAGCTTGGTTTCCCCTGGTAGCGGCGGTGAGCAGTTCTTC. Translated: CASSLVSPGSGGEQFF. Combining the CDR3 with reference TRBV5-4 and TRBJ2-1 gives the whole variable domain ETGVTQSPTHLIKTRGQQVTLRCSSQSGHNTVSWYQQALGQGPQFIFQYYREEENGRGNFPPRFSGLQFPNYSSELNVNALELDDSALYLCASSLVSPGSGGEQFFGPGTRLTVL.